This T cell receptor (beta chain) was sequenced for a study of blood T cell repertoires in COVID-19. Whole-study context: COVID-19 samples from acute and convalescent phases originated in the United States, Italy and Spain. PBMCs, B-cell-depleted T cells, or T cells were the source of the cDNA or gDNA that made up the material.

Germline CDR1 reads LNHDA; CDR2 reads SQIVND (reference sequence). CDR3 length equals 15 residues. Trimming removed 4 bases from V and 10 bases from J; junction bases left unmatched: 9. Original handling: Reference gene primer amplification gave estimated nucleated cell counts. This table comes from immunoSEQ multiplex PCR, and its TCRdb copy is limited to in-frame clones, with some not included. The V and J calls and clone size are taken from that table; D and trimming were inferred from the DNA. In the table there are approximately 100,000 clones, under 90% of which are singletons. Sequencing used peripheral blood. The TCR originated in a woman in her seventies with acute or convalescent COVID-19. The chain has TRBV19 and TRBJ1-6, with 8 bases that match TRBD1. The CDR3 loop is CASSNGGAGGSPLHF. The DNA for the CDR3 is TGTGCCAGTAGTAATGGGGGAGCAGGGGGCTCACCCCTCCACTTT.